This T cell receptor beta chain was retrieved from a study of cytomegalovirus exposure and HLA in healthy donors. General observations from the study: Reportedly, diagnosis of cytomegalovirus status by the classifier showed high specificity and sensitivity. Listed as cytomegalovirus-associated were 150 or so TCR beta chains.

In the PCR, 60 Vbeta and 13 Jbeta primers were used. Repertoires were generated with immunoSEQ multiplex PCR, while TCRdb's copy carries only in-frame clones and drops some. The sample records around 190,000 clones, roughly 81% being singletons. Turning to this clone: Its target is not known.

V lost 1 base to trimming and J lost 6 bases, with 13 bases between them. Germline loops: CDR1 SGHVS, CDR2 FQNEAQ. The CDR3 length is 15 residues. The sequenced sample was PBMCs. The chain couples TRBV7-8 to TRBJ2-1; perhaps TRBD2 as D (6 bases). The TCR was taken from a woman younger than 45 in good health and CMV-seropositive. For the CDR3, the DNA is TGTGCCAGCAGCTTAGGGGCGGGACCGGCCAATGAGCAGTTCTTC. Translation gives CASSLGAGPANEQFF. The entire variable domain, with the rest obtained from reference TRBV7-8 and TRBJ2-1, is as follows: GAGVSQSPRYKVAKRGQDVALRCDPISGHVSLFWYQQALGQGPEFLTYFQNEAQLDKSGLPSDRFFAERPEGSVSTLKIQRTQQEDSAVYLCASSLGAGPANEQFFGPGTRLTVL.